Given below is one T cell receptor (beta chain) in context. Per the germline V gene, CDR1 is SGHVS and CDR2 is FQNEAQ. There are 14 residues in the CDR3. The V and J ends lost 5 bases and 2 bases respectively, with 10 bases between them. These data originate in a study of radiation and T cells in renal cell carcinoma. Time point in this sample: blood 2 weeks post-SBRT. As to treatment: 15 Gy SBRT to primary tumor, nephrectomy 4 weeks later. TCRdb keeps only in-frame clones here, not all; method: immunoSEQ multiplex PCR. Of over 60,000 clones detected, approximately 83% appear once; the ten largest clones hold 22%.

The TCR comes from a woman between 50 and 59 years old with renal cell carcinoma. The V and J genes are TRBV7-8 and TRBJ1-5, with a tentative D call TRBD1 (6 bases). The sequencing here drew on blood, taken from a patient whose treatment included radiotherapy and nephrectomy. For the CDR3, the DNA is TGTGCCAGCAGCCCTTACAGGGGCAATCAGCCCCAGCATTTT. Translated, it gives CASSPYRGNQPQHF.